Presented here are 3 T cell receptor beta chains from one specimen sequenced in a study of T cell clonality in common variable immunodeficiency. The assay was immunoSEQ multiplex PCR, and TCRdb's table has in-frame clones only and misses some. Recorded here are fewer than 15,000 clones, none singletons. Their target antigens are unknown. Study conclusions and caveats: In common variable immunodeficiency, TCR beta chains reportedly carried fewer deletions and N-nucleotide insertions.

Sequenced sample: peripheral blood mononuclear cells. Receptor source: a human donor with common variable immunodeficiency.

On this clone: The read terminates 3 residues ahead of where the CDR3 ends, so the germline J gene completes it. The genes are TRBV7-6 and TRBJ1-3, with 7 nucleotides matching TRBD1. The CDR3 is 16 residues long. Germline trimming cut 1 base from V and 2 bases from J; bases unmatched to any gene: 5. CDR1 SGHVS and CDR2 FNYEAQ come from the germline V gene. The CDR3 DNA, read in part, is TGTGCCAGCAGCTTAGGACAGGGAGTTGCTGGAAACACC. Protein sequence: CASSLGQGVAGNT. The full-length CDR3 reads as CASSLGQGVAGNTIYF.

This clone was seen only a few times. The read finishes 3 residues shy of the CDR3 end, and the germline J gene is used to complete it. The gene calls are TRBV19 and TRBJ2-3; TRBD2 is a possible D gene (7 bases). Germline-derived CDR1 and CDR2 are LNHDA and SQIVND (reference sequence). The CDR3 extends over 15 amino acids. V was shortened by 4 bases and J by 5 bases, with 16 bases between the two germline ends. The sequenced CDR3 bases are TGTGCCAGTAGTACCCCCGGCGGGGGCGGAGATACG. Translation: CASSTPGGGGDT. The CDR3 reads in full as CASSTPGGGGDTQYF.

This clone was seen a few times. The CDR3 end is not reached by the read, which stops 3 residues before it; the germline J gene fills it in. The chain is built from TRBV20-1 and TRBJ2-1, with D uncertain. The CDR3 has 12 amino acids. The V gene's germline CDR1 is DFQATT and CDR2 SNEGSKA (reference sequence). Deletions cut 5 bases from V and 2 bases from J, with 7 bases between. The sequenced CDR3 bases are TGCAGTGCTTCGACTGCCTACAATGAG. Protein sequence: CSASTAYNE. The CDR3 as a whole reads CSASTAYNEQFF.